Listed below are T cell receptor beta chains from one sample, sequenced in a study of shared clonotypes between healthy human individuals. Data came from immunoSEQ multiplex PCR; TCRdb stores just in-frame clones and leaves some out. Of over a million clones in the sample, nearly 99% are singletons; the top ten hold less than 0.55%. What was sequenced was naive CD4+ T cells sorted from blood. The receptors were sampled from a young man in good health. Each CDR3 is given with its conserved first and last residue. Fields, in order: CDR3 length, V gene, D gene, clone size, J gene, CDR3 protein, CDR3 DNA. A D gene is named only where the DNA matches it firmly. A clone size is listed for some rows: how often the clone was seen (once, few, many), or a class if it is expanded.

CDR3 length: 14
V gene: TRBV19
D gene: .
clone size: .
J gene: TRBJ1-5
CDR3 protein: CASRPGATNQPQHF
CDR3 DNA: TGTGCCAGTAGACCAGGGGCAACGAATCAGCCCCAGCATTTT

CDR3 length: 18
V gene: TRBV27
D gene: .
clone size: .
J gene: TRBJ1-5
CDR3 protein: CASSFPPGGPQFNQPQHF
CDR3 DNA: TGTGCCAGCAGTTTCCCTCCCGGGGGGCCCCAATTCAATCAGCCCCAGCATTTT

CDR3 length: 16
V gene: TRBV6-1
D gene: .
clone size: .
J gene: TRBJ2-3
CDR3 protein: CASSDMGGSLTDTQYF
CDR3 DNA: TGTGCCAGCAGTGATATGGGCGGGTCACTCACAGATACGCAGTATTTT

CDR3 length: 15
V gene: TRBV7-2
D gene: .
clone size: .
J gene: TRBJ2-2
CDR3 protein: CASSTPGQPTRELFF
CDR3 DNA: TGTGCCAGCAGCACCCCCGGGCAGCCTACCAGGGAGCTGTTTTTT

CDR3 length: 14
V gene: TRBV19
D gene: .
clone size: .
J gene: TRBJ2-1
CDR3 protein: CASSARTGYNEQFF
CDR3 DNA: TGTGCCAGTAGTGCCCGAACAGGGTACAATGAGCAGTTCTTC

CDR3 length: 14
V gene: TRBV28
D gene: .
clone size: .
J gene: TRBJ2-7
CDR3 protein: CASTWYRRTYEQYF
CDR3 DNA: TGTGCCAGCACCTGGTACCGCCGGACCTACGAGCAGTACTTC

CDR3 length: 17
V gene: TRBV4-3
D gene: TRBD2
clone size: once
J gene: TRBJ2-2
CDR3 protein: CASSLVPGGSSTGELFF
CDR3 DNA: TGCGCCAGCAGCCTGGTCCCGGGAGGTAGCTCCACCGGGGAGCTGTTTTTT

CDR3 length: 13
V gene: TRBV6-5
D gene: .
clone size: .
J gene: TRBJ2-7
CDR3 protein: CASRQTDSYEQYF
CDR3 DNA: TGTGCCAGCAGGCAGACAGACTCCTACGAGCAGTACTTC

CDR3 length: 14
V gene: TRBV29-1
D gene: .
clone size: .
J gene: TRBJ2-2
CDR3 protein: CSVGGQPNTGELFF
CDR3 DNA: TGCAGCGTGGGGGGACAGCCGAACACCGGGGAGCTGTTTTTT

CDR3 length: 15
V gene: TRBV5-4
D gene: .
clone size: .
J gene: TRBJ2-7
CDR3 protein: CASSGRESGSYEQYF
CDR3 DNA: TGTGCCAGCAGCGGTCGGGAGTCCGGGTCCTACGAGCAGTACTTC

CDR3 length: 15
V gene: TRBV23-1
D gene: TRBD1
clone size: .
J gene: TRBJ2-3
CDR3 protein: CASIRDRGLTDTQYF
CDR3 DNA: TGCGCCAGCATCCGGGACAGGGGACTCACAGATACGCAGTATTTT

CDR3 length: 11
V gene: TRBV20-1
D gene: .
clone size: .
J gene: TRBJ1-2
CDR3 protein: CSARGLYGYTF
CDR3 DNA: TGCAGTGCTAGAGGGCTATATGGCTACACCTTC

CDR3 length: 14
V gene: TRBV11-2
D gene: .
clone size: .
J gene: TRBJ1-2
CDR3 protein: CASSLDPPSGGYTF
CDR3 DNA: TGTGCCAGCAGCTTAGATCCACCATCGGGAGGCTACACCTTC

CDR3 length: 14
V gene: TRBV7-6
D gene: .
clone size: .
J gene: TRBJ2-1
CDR3 protein: CASSLASRGNEQFF
CDR3 DNA: TGTGCCAGCAGCTTAGCGTCTAGAGGCAATGAGCAGTTCTTC

CDR3 length: 15
V gene: TRBV19
D gene: .
clone size: .
J gene: TRBJ2-7
CDR3 protein: CASSISHRPSYEQYF
CDR3 DNA: TGTGCCAGTAGTATAAGCCACAGGCCATCCTACGAGCAGTACTTC

CDR3 length: 16
V gene: TRBV28
D gene: TRBD1
clone size: .
J gene: TRBJ1-3
CDR3 protein: CASSQPGGAGGNTIYF
CDR3 DNA: TGTGCCAGCAGCCAGCCAGGGGGCGCGGGTGGAAACACCATATATTTT

CDR3 length: 15
V gene: TRBV7-9
D gene: .
clone size: .
J gene: TRBJ2-1
CDR3 protein: CASSLGITVYNEQFF
CDR3 DNA: TGTGCCAGCAGCTTAGGGATCACCGTTTACAATGAGCAGTTCTTC

CDR3 length: 15
V gene: TRBV4-1
D gene: TRBD2
clone size: .
J gene: TRBJ2-4
CDR3 protein: CASSQEGSGRNIQYF
CDR3 DNA: TGCGCCAGCAGCCAAGAAGGTAGCGGGAGAAACATTCAGTACTTC

CDR3 length: 19
V gene: TRBV13
D gene: TRBD2
clone size: .
J gene: TRBJ2-3
CDR3 protein: CASSFVTSGRGGSTDTQYF
CDR3 DNA: TGTGCCAGCAGCTTTGTTACTAGCGGGAGGGGAGGTAGCACAGATACGCAGTATTTT

CDR3 length: 13
V gene: TRBV2
D gene: TRBD2
clone size: .
J gene: TRBJ2-7
CDR3 protein: CASRGGSAYEQYF
CDR3 DNA: TGTGCCAGCAGGGGAGGGTCTGCCTACGAGCAGTACTTC

CDR3 length: 13
V gene: TRBV28
D gene: .
clone size: .
J gene: TRBJ1-2
CDR3 protein: CAILRANSYGYTF
CDR3 DNA: TGTGCCATCCTGAGGGCAAACTCCTATGGCTACACCTTC

CDR3 length: 16
V gene: TRBV19
D gene: TRBD2
clone size: .
J gene: TRBJ2-1
CDR3 protein: CASSIGLAGIGSEQFF
CDR3 DNA: TGTGCCAGTAGTATTGGACTAGCGGGAATTGGTTCCGAGCAGTTCTTC

CDR3 length: 13
V gene: TRBV6-1
D gene: .
clone size: .
J gene: TRBJ2-7
CDR3 protein: CASSESGLYEQYF
CDR3 DNA: TGTGCCAGCAGTGAAAGCGGGCTATACGAGCAGTACTTC

CDR3 length: 11
V gene: TRBV2
D gene: .
clone size: .
J gene: TRBJ2-5
CDR3 protein: CASSDRETQYF
CDR3 DNA: TGTGCCAGCAGTGATCGGGAGACCCAGTACTTC

CDR3 length: 15
V gene: TRBV7-9
D gene: .
clone size: .
J gene: TRBJ2-7
CDR3 protein: CASSPIRGPIYEQYF
CDR3 DNA: TGTGCCAGCAGTCCCATCAGGGGTCCCATTTACGAGCAGTACTTC

CDR3 length: 13
V gene: TRBV7-9
D gene: .
clone size: .
J gene: TRBJ1-2
CDR3 protein: CASSPGQNYGYTF
CDR3 DNA: TGTGCCAGCAGCCCAGGCCAGAACTATGGCTACACCTTC